This TCR beta chain was identified in a study of T cells after yellow fever vaccination (dated by TCRdb to between 2019 and 2020). For context, the study as a whole: The SMART-Seq v4 Ultra Low Input RNA kit was used to prepare libraries from fractions with low cell numbers. Two healthy male donors, one aged 18 to 29 and one aged 30 to 40 years, were included in the cohort. Bulk TCR alpha and beta repertoires were sequenced longitudinally to track T-cell clones before and after primary and booster YFV17D yellow fever vaccination. Bulk PBMC replicates and cell subsets were isolated from blood drawn at multiple timepoints before and after both primary and secondary immunization.

This clonotype was seen repeatedly, ten times or more. Its binding antigen is unknown. It has no much larger one-base neighbor in the sample; base qualities were not kept. Including the terminal cysteine and phenylalanine, the CDR3 comprises 13 residues. Of all the DNA, just the CDR3 is kept, 39 bases in frame from base 1. V is pared back by 2 bases and J by 4 bases, with 8 bases lying between the germline termini. CDR1 and CDR2 are drawn from the germline V gene: SGDLS, YYNGEE. On the study overall, not on this receptor specifically: Only a couple of donors were included in the study, so the extent to which the findings can be generalized is limited. Computational filtering was needed because FACS-sorted repertoires could contain abundant contaminating clonotypes from the bulk population. The secondary T-cell response was found to be weaker but faster than the primary response, with a peak reached on day 5 rather than on day 15. A small fraction of clonotypes appeared in both the CD4 and CD8 compartments, likely as a result of convergent recombination. Most clones expanded after primary vaccination were re-detected after the booster (around 96% of CD4 and approximately 85% of CD8), suggesting broad memory maintenance.

Synthesis of TCR cDNA relied on 5'RACE template switching, a step that introduced a universal primer site along with unique molecular identifiers. cDNA synthesis was primed from both the TCR alpha and TCR beta constant segments. Library amplification involved two PCR steps, and the second step added sample barcodes and sequencing adapters. Sequencing of libraries was performed on Illumina HiSeq 2500 (2x100 bp) or NovaSeq (2x150 bp). The original methods were these. Demultiplexing of reads and collapsing into UMI consensus sequences were performed with MIGEC, and V(D)J alignment was carried out with MiXCR. Vaccine-responding clonotypes were defined with edgeR using replicate PBMC samples, requiring FDR below 0.01 and a log2 fold change above 5 up to day 15. Bulk clonotypes were assigned CD4 or CD8 identity according to which sequenced CD4 or CD8 repertoire held them at higher abundance. TCRdb cleaned the public reads at Q25 with fastp, built clones with MiXCR and kept in-frame beta chains. Records with the same CDR3 protein are collapsed into one entry carrying the most frequent genes and DNA. The V and J calls follow TCRdb's processing rather than the paper's. The sample has a few hundred thousand distinct CDR3 sequences on record, roughly 8% of them singletons. The ten biggest clones cover approximately 15% of the sample.

This specimen's treatment or condition label, interpreted: live attenuated yellow fever vaccine strain. At each blood-draw timepoint, two biological replicates of bulk PBMCs were obtained. PBMCs were isolated from peripheral blood using a standard Ficoll-Paque protocol. TriZol was used to extract RNA from bulk PBMCs, from CD4 and CD8 fractions, and from dextramer-positive and dextramer-negative fractions. The clonotype comes from a man between 18 and 29 years old who received the YFV17D yellow fever vaccine. Here the sequenced sample was PBMCs, taken roughly 45 days after the first yellow fever vaccination. The V and J genes are TRBV9 and TRBJ2-3; no D segment can be confidently identified. The CDR3 here reads CASSVHPADTQYF. The DNA sequence is TGTGCCAGCAGCGTCCACCCCGCAGATACGCAGTATTTT.